The 5 T cell receptor beta chains below all came from one sample that was sequenced in a study of CD8 T cells in ankylosing spondylitis. TCRdb recomputed calls from the 5' RACE reads with MiXCR, one row per CDR3 protein. Of 150,000 to 200,000 distinct CDR3 sequences listed, 10% to 15% are singletons. Sequencing was performed on blood, either unsorted or a sorted T cell fraction (not recorded which). The receptor set was obtained from a female donor with ankylosing spondylitis or in good health (not recorded which).

This sequence joins TRBV12-3 or TRBV12-4 and TRBJ1-3; possibly TRBD1 for D (5 bases). The CDR3 consists of 16 residues. The V gene lost 4 bases and the J gene lost 2 bases, with 15 bases spanning the gap. CDR3 nucleotide sequence: TGTGCCAGCAGTTGGTTGGTCTGGGGCACTGGAAACACCATATATTTT. Residues: CASSWLVWGTGNTIYF.

The sample holds many counts of this clonotype. V usage is TRBV24-1 and J usage is TRBJ2-1; D is possibly TRBD1 or TRBD2 (5 bases each). Trimming shortened V by 0 bases and J by 9 bases, and 5 bases separated the two germline ends. Looked up from germline, CDR1 is KGHDR and CDR2 is SFDVKD. The CDR3 length is 12 residues. The CDR3 nucleotides read TGTGCCACCAGTGATTTGGGGGGTGAGCAGTTCTTC. Translation gives CATSDLGGEQFF.

This clonotype appeared many times. The rearrangement links TRBV11-2 to TRBJ2-3, with 9 positions matching TRBD2. The trim removed 9 bases at V and 4 bases at J, leaving 8 bases unmatched. The CDR3 spans 14 residues. Germline V gene data show CDR1 as SGHAT and CDR2 as FQNNGV. In DNA form, the CDR3 reads TGTGCCAGTTCGTGGGCGGGAGGGCCAGATACGCAGTATTTT. It yields the protein CASSWAGGPDTQYF.

The table lists this clonotype with a few counts. The rearrangement uses TRBV13 and TRBJ2-5; 9 bases are a match to TRBD1. This CDR3 spans 16 amino acids. Germline V gives CDR1 PRHDT, CDR2 FYEKMQ (reference sequence). V was clipped by 0 bases and J by 2 bases; unmatched bases: 4. The CDR3 protein is CASSLGRGTGQETQYF. In nucleotides, the CDR3 is TGTGCCAGCAGCTTAGGCCGTGGGACAGGGCAAGAGACCCAGTACTTC.

This clonotype was detected many times. The J gene is TRBJ2-2, the V gene TRBV7-9, with D hard to call. V dropped 2 bases and J dropped 2 bases, with 15 bases sitting between them. The V gene's germline CDR1 is SEHNR and CDR2 FQNEAQ (reference sequence). The CDR3 extends over 17 amino acids. DNA for the CDR3: TGTGCCAGCAGCTTAACGGGCCTGGTTATCAACACCGGGGAGCTGTTTTTT. Protein sequence: CASSLTGLVINTGELFF.